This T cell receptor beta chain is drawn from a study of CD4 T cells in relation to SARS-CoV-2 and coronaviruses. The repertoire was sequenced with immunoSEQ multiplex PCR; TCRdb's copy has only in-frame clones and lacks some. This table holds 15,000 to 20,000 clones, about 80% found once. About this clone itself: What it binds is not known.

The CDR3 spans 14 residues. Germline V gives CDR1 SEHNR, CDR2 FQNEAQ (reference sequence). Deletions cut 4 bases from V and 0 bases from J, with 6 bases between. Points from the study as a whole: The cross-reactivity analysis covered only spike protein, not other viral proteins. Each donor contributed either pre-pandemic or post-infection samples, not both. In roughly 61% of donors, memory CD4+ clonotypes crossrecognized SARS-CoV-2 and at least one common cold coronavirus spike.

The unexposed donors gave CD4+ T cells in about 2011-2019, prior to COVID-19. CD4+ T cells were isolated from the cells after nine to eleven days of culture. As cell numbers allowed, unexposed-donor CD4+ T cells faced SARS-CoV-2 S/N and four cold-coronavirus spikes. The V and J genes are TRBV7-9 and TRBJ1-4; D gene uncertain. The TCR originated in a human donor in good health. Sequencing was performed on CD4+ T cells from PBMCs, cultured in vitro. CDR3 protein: CASSSPATNEKLFF. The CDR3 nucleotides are TGTGCCAGCAGCTCCCCGGCAACTAATGAAAAACTGTTTTTT.